This TCR beta chain was documented in a study of cytomegalovirus exposure and HLA in healthy donors. Study outcomes and limitations: Overall, 164 TCR beta chains were annotated as cytomegalovirus-associated. Per published reports, the classifier diagnosed cytomegalovirus status with high specificity and sensitivity.

This clone was detected a few times. Its antigen is unidentified. Germline V gene data show CDR1 as SGHNT and CDR2 as YENEEA. The CDR3 has 17 amino acids. V was cut by 1 base and J by 5 bases, with 20 bases left in between. The assay was immunoSEQ multiplex PCR, and TCRdb's table has in-frame clones only and misses some. The sample consists of roughly 190,000 clones, about 89% of them appearing once. The clonotype originates from a man aged 25-40 years in good health and CMV-seropositive. The chain recombines TRBV11-3 with TRBJ1-1, with a weak D call TRBD1 (6 bases). Sequencing was performed on PBMCs. The CDR3 region is CASSLAAGGGVGTEAFF. The CDR3 DNA reads as TGTGCCAGCAGCTTAGCGGCTGGCGGGGGCGTAGGTACTGAAGCTTTCTTT.